This TCR beta chain came from a study of cytomegalovirus exposure and HLA in healthy donors. Study at large: An earlier analysis found roughly 100 million unique TCR beta sequences from about 190 million T cells.

About this clone: The antigen is not known.

Trimming stripped 5 bases from V and 5 bases from J, with 15 bases between. The CDR3 runs to 15 residues. CDR1 and CDR2 (germline): SNHLY, FYNNEI. Study-wide points: TCR sequences were mostly rare, though some public TCRs occurred in many donors. Later work showed greater clonal expansion in HLA-associated TCR beta chains than in equally common others. Reportedly, cytomegalovirus status was diagnosed with high sensitivity and specificity.

Both 60 Vbeta primers and 13 Jbeta primers went into the PCR. Measured with immunoSEQ multiplex PCR; TCRdb has only the in-frame clones, and not every one. The sample includes roughly 200,000 clones, about an eighth of them seen just once. The chain links TRBV2 to TRBJ2-2, with TRBD2 as a possible D gene (6 bases). Sequenced: PBMCs. The sequence was obtained from a man aged 45-60 years in good health and CMV-seropositive. CDR3: CASSKVRGPTGELFF. The CDR3 nucleotides are TGTGCCAGCAGTAAAGTGCGGGGACCGACCGGGGAGCTGTTTTTT.